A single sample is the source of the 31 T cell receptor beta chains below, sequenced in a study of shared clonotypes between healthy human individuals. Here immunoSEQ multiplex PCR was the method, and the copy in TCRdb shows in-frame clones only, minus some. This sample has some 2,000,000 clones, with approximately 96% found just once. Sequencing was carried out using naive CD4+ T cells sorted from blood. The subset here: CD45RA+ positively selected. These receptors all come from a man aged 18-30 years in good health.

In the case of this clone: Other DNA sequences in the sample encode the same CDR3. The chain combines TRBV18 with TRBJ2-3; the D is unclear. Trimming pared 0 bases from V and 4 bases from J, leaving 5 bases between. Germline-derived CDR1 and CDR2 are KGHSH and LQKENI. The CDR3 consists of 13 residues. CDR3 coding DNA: TGTGCCAGCTCACCACCTGCGGCAGATACGCAGTATTTT. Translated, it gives CASSPPAADTQYF.

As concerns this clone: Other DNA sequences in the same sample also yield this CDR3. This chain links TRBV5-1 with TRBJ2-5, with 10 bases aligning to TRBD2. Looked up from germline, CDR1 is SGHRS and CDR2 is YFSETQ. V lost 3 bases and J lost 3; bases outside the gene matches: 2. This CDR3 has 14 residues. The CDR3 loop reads CASSSLAGEETQYF. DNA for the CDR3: TGCGCCAGCAGCTCCCTAGCGGGAGAAGAGACCCAGTACTTC.

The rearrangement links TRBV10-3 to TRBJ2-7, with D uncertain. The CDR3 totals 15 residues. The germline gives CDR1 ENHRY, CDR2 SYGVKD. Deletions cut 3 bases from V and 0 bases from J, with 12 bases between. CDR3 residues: CAISDPGRSSYEQYF. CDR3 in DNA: TGTGCCATCAGTGACCCAGGTAGAAGCTCCTACGAGCAGTACTTC.

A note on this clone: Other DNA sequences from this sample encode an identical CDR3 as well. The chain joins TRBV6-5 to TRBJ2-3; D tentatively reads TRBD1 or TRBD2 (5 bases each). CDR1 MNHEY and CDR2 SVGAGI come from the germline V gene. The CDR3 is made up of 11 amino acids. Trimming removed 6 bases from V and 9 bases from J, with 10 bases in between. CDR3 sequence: CASSQGDTQYF. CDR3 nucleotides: TGTGCCAGCAGCCAGGGAGACACGCAGTATTTT.

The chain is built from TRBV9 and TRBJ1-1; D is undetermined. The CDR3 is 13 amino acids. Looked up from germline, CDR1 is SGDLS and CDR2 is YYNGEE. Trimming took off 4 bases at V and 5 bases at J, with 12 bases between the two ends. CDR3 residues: CASSPRQLTEAFF. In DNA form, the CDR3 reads TGTGCCAGCAGCCCCCGCCAACTTACTGAAGCTTTCTTT.

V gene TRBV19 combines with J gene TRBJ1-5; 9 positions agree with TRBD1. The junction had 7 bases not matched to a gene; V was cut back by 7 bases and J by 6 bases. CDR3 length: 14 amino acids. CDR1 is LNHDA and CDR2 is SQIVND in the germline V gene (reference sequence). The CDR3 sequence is CASNRGQGGQPQHF. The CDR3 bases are TGTGCCAGTAACCGGGGACAGGGCGGTCAGCCCCAGCATTTT.

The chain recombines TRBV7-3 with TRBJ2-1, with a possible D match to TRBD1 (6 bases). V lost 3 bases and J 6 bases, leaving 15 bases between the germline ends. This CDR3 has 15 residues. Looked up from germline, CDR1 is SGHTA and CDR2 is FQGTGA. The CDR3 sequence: CASSFYSGQINEQFF. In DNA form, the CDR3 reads TGTGCCAGCAGCTTTTATTCTGGACAGATCAATGAGCAGTTCTTC.

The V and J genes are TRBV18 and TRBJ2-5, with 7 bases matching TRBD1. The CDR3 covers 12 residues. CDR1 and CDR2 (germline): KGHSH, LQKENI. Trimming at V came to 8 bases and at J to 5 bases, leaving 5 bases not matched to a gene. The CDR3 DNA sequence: TGTGCCAGCACAGGGGTCAGGGAGACCCAGTACTTC. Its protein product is CASTGVRETQYF.

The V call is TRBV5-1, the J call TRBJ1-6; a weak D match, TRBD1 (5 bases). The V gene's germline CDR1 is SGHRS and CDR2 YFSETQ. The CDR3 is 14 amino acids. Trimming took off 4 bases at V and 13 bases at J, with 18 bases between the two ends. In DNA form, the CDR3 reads TGCGCCAGCAGCGCTGGGACCGAAATTCCGCCCCTCCACTTT. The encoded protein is CASSAGTEIPPLHF.

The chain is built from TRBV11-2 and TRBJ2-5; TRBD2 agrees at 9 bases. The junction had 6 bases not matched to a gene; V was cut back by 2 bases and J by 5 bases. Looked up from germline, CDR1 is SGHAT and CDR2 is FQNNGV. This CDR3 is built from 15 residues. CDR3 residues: CASSLRPSGVETQYF. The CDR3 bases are TGTGCCAGCAGCTTAAGGCCTAGCGGGGTGGAGACCCAGTACTTC.

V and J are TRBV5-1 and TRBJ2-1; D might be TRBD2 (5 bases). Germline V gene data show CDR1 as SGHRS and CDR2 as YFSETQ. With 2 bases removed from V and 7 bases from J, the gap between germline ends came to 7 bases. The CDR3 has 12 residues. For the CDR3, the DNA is TGCGCCAGCAGCTTTCTAGCAAATGAGCAGTTCTTC. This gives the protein CASSFLANEQFF.

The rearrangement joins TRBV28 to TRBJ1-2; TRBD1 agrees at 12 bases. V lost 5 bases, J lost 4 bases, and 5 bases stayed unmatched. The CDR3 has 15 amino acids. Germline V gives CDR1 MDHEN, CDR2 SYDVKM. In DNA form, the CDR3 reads TGTGCCAGCAGTGGTGGGACAGGGGGCGCCTATGGCTACACCTTC. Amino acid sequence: CASSGGTGGAYGYTF.

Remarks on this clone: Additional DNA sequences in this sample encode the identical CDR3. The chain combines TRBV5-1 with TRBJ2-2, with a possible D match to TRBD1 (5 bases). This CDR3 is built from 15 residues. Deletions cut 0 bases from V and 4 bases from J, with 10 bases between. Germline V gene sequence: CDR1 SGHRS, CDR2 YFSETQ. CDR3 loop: CASSLGQGATGELFF. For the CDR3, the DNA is TGCGCCAGCAGCTTGGGCCAGGGCGCCACCGGGGAGCTGTTTTTT. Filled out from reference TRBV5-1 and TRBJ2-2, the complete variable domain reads KAGVTQTPRYLIKTRGQQVTLSCSPISGHRSVSWYQQTPGQGLQFLFEYFSETQRNKGNFPGRFSGRQFSNSRSEMNVSTLELGDSALYLCASSLGQGATGELFFGEGSRLTVL.

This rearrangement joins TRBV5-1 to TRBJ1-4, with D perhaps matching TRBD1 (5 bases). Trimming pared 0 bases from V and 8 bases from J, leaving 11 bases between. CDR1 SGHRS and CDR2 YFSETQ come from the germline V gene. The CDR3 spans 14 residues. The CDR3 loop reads CASSLGGSEEKLFF. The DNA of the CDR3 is TGCGCCAGCAGCTTGGGGGGGAGCGAAGAAAAACTGTTTTTT. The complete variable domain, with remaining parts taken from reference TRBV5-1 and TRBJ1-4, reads KAGVTQTPRYLIKTRGQQVTLSCSPISGHRSVSWYQQTPGQGLQFLFEYFSETQRNKGNFPGRFSGRQFSNSRSEMNVSTLELGDSALYLCASSLGGSEEKLFFGSGTQLSVL.

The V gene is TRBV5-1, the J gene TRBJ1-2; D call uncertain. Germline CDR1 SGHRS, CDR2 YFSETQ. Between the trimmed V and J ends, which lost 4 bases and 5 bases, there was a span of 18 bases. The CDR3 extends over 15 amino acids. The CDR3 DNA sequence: TGCGCCAGCAGCCCCGACACTAGTCAACTATATGGCTACACCTTC. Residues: CASSPDTSQLYGYTF.

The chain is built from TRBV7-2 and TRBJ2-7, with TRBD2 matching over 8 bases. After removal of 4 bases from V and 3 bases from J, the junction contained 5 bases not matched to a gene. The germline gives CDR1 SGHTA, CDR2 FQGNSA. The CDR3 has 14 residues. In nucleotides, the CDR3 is TGTGCCAGCAGCTCGGCGGGGGGTCACTACGAGCAGTACTTC. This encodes CASSSAGGHYEQYF.

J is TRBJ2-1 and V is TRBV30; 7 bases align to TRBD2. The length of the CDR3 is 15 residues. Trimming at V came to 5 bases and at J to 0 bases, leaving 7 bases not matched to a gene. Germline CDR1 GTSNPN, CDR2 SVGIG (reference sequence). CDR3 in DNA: TGTGCCTGGGACCAACAGCGGGGCTCCTACAATGAGCAGTTCTTC. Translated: CAWDQQRGSYNEQFF. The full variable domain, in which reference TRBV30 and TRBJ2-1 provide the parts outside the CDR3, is SQTIHQWPATLVQPVGSPLSLECTVEGTSNPNLYWYRQAAGRGLQLLFYSVGIGQISSEVPQNLSASRPQDRQFILSSKKLLLSDSGFYLCAWDQQRGSYNEQFFGPGTRLTVL.

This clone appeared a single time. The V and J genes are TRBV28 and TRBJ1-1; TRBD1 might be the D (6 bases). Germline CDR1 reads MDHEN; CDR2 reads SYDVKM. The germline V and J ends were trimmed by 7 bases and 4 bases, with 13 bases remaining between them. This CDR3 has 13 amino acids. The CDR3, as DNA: TGTGCCAGCACCCCGGGGGCGCTCACTGAAGCTTTCTTT. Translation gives CASTPGALTEAFF.

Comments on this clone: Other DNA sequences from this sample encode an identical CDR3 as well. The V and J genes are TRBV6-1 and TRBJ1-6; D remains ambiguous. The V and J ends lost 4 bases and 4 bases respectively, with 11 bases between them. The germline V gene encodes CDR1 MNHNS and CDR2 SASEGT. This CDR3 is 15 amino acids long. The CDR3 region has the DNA TGTGCCAGCAGTGCCGGCAGCTCTTATAATTCACCCCTCCACTTT. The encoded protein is CASSAGSSYNSPLHF.

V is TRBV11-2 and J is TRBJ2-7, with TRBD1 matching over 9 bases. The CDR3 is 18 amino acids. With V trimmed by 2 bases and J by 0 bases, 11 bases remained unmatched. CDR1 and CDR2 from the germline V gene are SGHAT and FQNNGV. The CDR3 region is CASSLRWSGTGYSYEQYF. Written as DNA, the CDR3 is TGTGCCAGCAGCTTACGTTGGTCCGGGACAGGGTACTCCTACGAGCAGTACTTC.

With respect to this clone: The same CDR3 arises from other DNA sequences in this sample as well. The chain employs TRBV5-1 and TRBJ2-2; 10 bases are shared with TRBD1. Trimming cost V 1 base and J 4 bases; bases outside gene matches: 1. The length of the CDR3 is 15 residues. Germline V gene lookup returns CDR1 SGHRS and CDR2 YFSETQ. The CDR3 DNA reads TGCGCCAGCAGCTTGAGGACAGGGGGCACCGGGGAGCTGTTTTTT. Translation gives CASSLRTGGTGELFF.

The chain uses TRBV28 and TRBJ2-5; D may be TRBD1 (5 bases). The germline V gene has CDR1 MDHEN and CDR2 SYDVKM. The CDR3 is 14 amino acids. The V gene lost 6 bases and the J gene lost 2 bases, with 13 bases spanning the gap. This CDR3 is CASSLSRQQETQYF. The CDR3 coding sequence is TGTGCCAGCAGCCTATCCCGACAGCAAGAGACCCAGTACTTC.

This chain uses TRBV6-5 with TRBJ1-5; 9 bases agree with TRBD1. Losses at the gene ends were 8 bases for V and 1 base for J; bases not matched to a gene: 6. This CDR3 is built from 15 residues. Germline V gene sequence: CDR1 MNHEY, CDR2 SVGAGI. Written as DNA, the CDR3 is TGTGCCAGCGTAGAAGGACAGGGGAGCAATCAGCCCCAGCATTTT. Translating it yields CASVEGQGSNQPQHF.

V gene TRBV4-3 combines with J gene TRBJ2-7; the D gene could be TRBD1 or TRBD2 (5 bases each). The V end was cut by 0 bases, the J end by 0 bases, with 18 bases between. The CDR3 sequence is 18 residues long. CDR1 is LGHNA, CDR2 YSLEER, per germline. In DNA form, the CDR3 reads TGCGCCAGCAGCCAAGATGGTAGGGGACGGGCCCCCTCCTACGAGCAGTACTTC. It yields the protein CASSQDGRGRAPSYEQYF.

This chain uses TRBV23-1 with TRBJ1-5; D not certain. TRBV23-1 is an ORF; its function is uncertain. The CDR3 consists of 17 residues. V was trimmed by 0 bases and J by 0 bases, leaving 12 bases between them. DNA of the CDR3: TGCGCCAGCAGTCAATCCAGTGGATACCCTAGCAATCAGCCCCAGCATTTT. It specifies CASSQSSGYPSNQPQHF.

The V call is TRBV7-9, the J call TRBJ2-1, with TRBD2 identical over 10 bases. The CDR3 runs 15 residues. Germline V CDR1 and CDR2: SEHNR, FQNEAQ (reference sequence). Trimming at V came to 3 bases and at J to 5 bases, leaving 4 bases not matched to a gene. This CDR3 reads CASSFRLAGDNEQFF. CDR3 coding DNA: TGTGCCAGCAGCTTCCGGCTAGCGGGAGACAATGAGCAGTTCTTC. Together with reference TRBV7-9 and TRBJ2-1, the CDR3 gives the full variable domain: DTGVSQNPRHKITKRGQNVTFRCDPISEHNRLYWYRQTLGQGPEFLTYFQNEAQLEKSRLLSDRFSAERPKGSFSTLEIQRTEQGDSAMYLCASSFRLAGDNEQFFGPGTRLTVL.

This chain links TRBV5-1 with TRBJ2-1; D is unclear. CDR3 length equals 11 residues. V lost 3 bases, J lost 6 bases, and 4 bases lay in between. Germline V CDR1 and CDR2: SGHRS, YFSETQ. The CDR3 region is CASSSTNEQFF. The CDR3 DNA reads TGCGCCAGCAGCTCCACCAATGAGCAGTTCTTC.

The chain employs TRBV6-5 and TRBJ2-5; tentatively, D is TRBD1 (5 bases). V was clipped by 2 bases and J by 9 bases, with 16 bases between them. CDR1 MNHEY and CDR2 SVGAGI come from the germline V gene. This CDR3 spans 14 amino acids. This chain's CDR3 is CASSYAGATRAQYF. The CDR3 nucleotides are TGTGCCAGCAGTTACGCTGGGGCTACAAGGGCCCAGTACTTC.

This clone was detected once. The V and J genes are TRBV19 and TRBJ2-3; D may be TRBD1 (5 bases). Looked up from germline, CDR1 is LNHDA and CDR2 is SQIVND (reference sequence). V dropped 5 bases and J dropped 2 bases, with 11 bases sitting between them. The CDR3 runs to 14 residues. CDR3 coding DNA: TGTGCCAGTAGTCAAGGGGCCTACACAGATACGCAGTATTTT. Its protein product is CASSQGAYTDTQYF. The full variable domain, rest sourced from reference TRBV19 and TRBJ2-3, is DGGITQSPKYLFRKEGQNVTLSCEQNLNHDAMYWYRQDPGQGLRLIYYSQIVNDFQKGDIAEGYSVSREKKESFPLTVTSAQKNPTAFYLCASSQGAYTDTQYFGPGTRLTVL.

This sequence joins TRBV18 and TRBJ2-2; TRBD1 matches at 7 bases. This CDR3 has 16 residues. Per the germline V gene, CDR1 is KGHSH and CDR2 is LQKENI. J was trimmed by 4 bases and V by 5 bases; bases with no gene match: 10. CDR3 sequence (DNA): TGTGCCAGCTCAAGAGACAGGGTCTCCAGCACCGGGGAGCTGTTTTTT. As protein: CASSRDRVSSTGELFF.

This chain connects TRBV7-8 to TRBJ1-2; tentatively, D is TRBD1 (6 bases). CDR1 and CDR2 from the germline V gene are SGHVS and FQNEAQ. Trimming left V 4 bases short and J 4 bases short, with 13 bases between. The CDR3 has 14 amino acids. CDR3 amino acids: CASSSGRGGYGYTF. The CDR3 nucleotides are TGTGCCAGCAGCTCTGGTAGGGGGGGCTATGGCTACACCTTC.